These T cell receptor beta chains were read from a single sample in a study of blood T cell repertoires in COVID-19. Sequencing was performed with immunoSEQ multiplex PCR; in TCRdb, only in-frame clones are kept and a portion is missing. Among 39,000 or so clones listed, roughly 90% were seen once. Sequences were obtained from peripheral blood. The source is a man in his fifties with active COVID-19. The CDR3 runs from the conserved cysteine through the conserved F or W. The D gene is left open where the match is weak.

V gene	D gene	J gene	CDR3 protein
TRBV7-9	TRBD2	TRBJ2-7	CASELAGTYEQYF
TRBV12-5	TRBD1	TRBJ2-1	CASGLVLQGAFHNEQFF
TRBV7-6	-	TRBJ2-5	CASSLLAFQETQYF
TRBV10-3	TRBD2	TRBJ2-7	CAAGTSGFLEQYF
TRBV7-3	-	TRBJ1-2	CASSMGPYGYTF
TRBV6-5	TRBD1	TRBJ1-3	CASTRTGAGNTIYF
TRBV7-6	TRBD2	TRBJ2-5	CASSLKWVAGRETQYF
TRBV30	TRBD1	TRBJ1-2	CAWRTGGRYGYTF
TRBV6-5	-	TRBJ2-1	CASRKGGESYNEQFF
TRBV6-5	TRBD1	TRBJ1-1	CASSYIQGALNTEAFF
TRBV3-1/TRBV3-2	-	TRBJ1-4	CASSQAGNEKLFF
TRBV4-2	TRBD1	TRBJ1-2	CASSSYPGQKGYTF